The sequence of this T cell receptor beta chain was determined in a study of T cell responses to AZD1222 COVID-19 vaccine (TCRdb year 2021). Broadly, across the study: TCR sequencing was performed for more than 230 trial participants, of whom some 200 were given two doses of AZD1222 and around 26 were given two doses of MenACWY control vaccine. Trial participants were enrolled into age subgroups of 18-55, 56-69 and 70-plus years, which contained 148, 28 and 57 TCR-sequenced participants, respectively.

With regard to this clone: No cognate antigen has been identified for it. No per-base quality is available; no much larger clone lies one base away.

General conclusions and limits of the study: Nearly half of unique spike-specific TCRs reportedly recognized epitopes outside regions mutated in the B.1.351 and B.1.1.7 variants. Because no samples from the day 14 peak response were available, repertoires could be characterized only after the peak T cell response. Conclusions about previously exposed vaccinees are limited, since just 5 to 7 AZD1222 recipients were seropositive for SARS-CoV-2 at baseline. Spike-specific TCR breadth and depth rose significantly after two AZD1222 doses compared with day 0 and with MenACWY recipients. In the small 56-69-year group, the increase in depth fell short of significance, most likely because of low power. Participants were mostly white British and included more females than males, and it was suggested by the authors that clonal diversity may have been underestimated. CD4 TCRs associated with the vaccine covered the entire spike protein, and the dominant responses were in regions 160-218 and 743-854.

The time point label of this sample denotes: about 28 days (+/-7) after the second vaccine dose. This specimen's treatment or condition label, per the study, means: meningococcal conjugate vaccine given as trial control. The vaccinee samples were drawn from two UK trials, COV001 and COV002, one of which was a single-blind randomized controlled phase 2/3 trial testing AZD1222 (ChAdOx1 nCoV-19) in healthy adults. For TCRbeta chain sequencing, PBMC samples from trial participants were taken at day 0 and at day 28 after the second dose. The CDR3 regions of human TCRbeta chains were analyzed by immunosequencing. In the paper's pipeline: Repertoire TCRs were matched against a reference library of SARS-CoV-2-specific TCRs generated with the MIRA antigen-specificity platform. Breadth was defined as the fraction of unique TCRs that were SARS-CoV-2-associated, and depth was defined as the fraction of total T cells that were SARS-CoV-2-associated. Each spike-specific TCR was assigned to its reactive spike region and to a CD4 or CD8 class using the MIRA data. Log10-transformed breadth and depth values were compared by one-way ANOVA with Sidak's multiple comparisons tests. Drawn from immuneACCESS, this table holds only the in-frame rearrangements with V and J called that TCRdb kept. Clones are partly lost; checked studies trace under half to an unresolved V gene and leave the rest unexplained. The D gene and trimming were derived from the DNA, and the V and J assignments and clone size from that table. The sample table records more than 35,000 clones; about four fifths of these occur just once. About a fifth of the sample is taken by the ten largest.

The CDR3 holds 15 amino acids from the cysteine to the phenylalanine. The kept DNA is CDR3 alone, 45 bases in frame from the first base. In the germline V gene (reference sequence), CDR1 corresponds to LNHDA and CDR2 to SQIVND. The V end loses 3 bases and the J end loses 3 bases, and a stretch of 12 bases separates them. Here the chain combines TRBV19 and TRBJ1-5, with the D gene uncertain. The input for sequencing was peripheral blood, taken 28 days after the second dose of the MenACWY control vaccine. The receptor was derived from an adult who received the MenACWY meningococcal vaccine as a control. CDR3 loop: CASSIEGRDNQPQHF. Here is the DNA: TGTGCCAGTAGTATCGAAGGGCGAGACAATCAGCCCCAGCATTTT. With all but the CDR3 taken from the reference TRBV19 and TRBJ1-5 genes, the full variable domain is: DGGITQSPKYLFRKEGQNVTLSCEQNLNHDAMYWYRQDPGQGLRLIYYSQIVNDFQKGDIAEGYSVSREKKESFPLTVTSAQKNPTAFYLCASSIEGRDNQPQHFGDGTRLSIL.